The 10 T cell receptor beta chains given below trace back to one sample, sequenced in a study of OX40 agonist ivuxolimab in advanced cancers. Receptors were amplified or captured by the immunoSEQ multiplex PCR assay. Drawn from immuneACCESS, this table holds only the in-frame rearrangements with V and J called that TCRdb kept. Clones are partly lost; checked studies trace under half to an unresolved V gene and leave the rest unexplained. The sample table shows 70,000 to 80,000 clones, and 70% to 90% are seen once. The ten most abundant clones make up roughly a sixth of the sample. The sequencing here drew on CD4+ or CD8+ T cells sorted from blood, taken in a trial of the OX40 agonist ivuxolimab. These receptors were collected from an adult with an advanced solid tumor such as melanoma, head and neck, liver or kidney cancer.

This rearrangement joins TRBV7-6 to TRBJ2-7; possibly TRBD1 for D (5 bases). V was shortened by 9 bases and J by 7 bases, with 19 bases between the two germline ends. CDR1 and CDR2 from the germline V gene are SGHVS and FNYEAQ. This CDR3 spans 13 amino acids. CDR3 residues: CASSRDRPGEQYF. The CDR3 coding sequence is TGTGCCAGTTCTCGTGACAGACCCGGGGAGCAGTACTTC.

V and J are TRBV5-6 and TRBJ2-5; D is uncertain. Gene TRBJ2-7 matches the end of the DNA better, so the J call may be wrong. The CDR3 is 16 residues long. Germline V CDR1 and CDR2: SGHDT, YYEEEE. Here the CDR3 DNA reads TGTGCCAGCAGCTTGGGTCGTGACATGGTATGGTACGAGCAGTACTTC. It encodes CASSLGRDMVWYEQYF.

The J gene is TRBJ2-7, the V gene TRBV18; 12 bases fit TRBD2. CDR3 size: 16 residues. V gave up 2 bases and J gave up 3 bases; unmatched junction bases: 5. CDR1 and CDR2 from the germline V gene are KGHSH and LQKENI. DNA for the CDR3: TGTGCCAGCTCACCAAGACTAGCGGGAGAATACTACGAGCAGTACTTC. This sequence encodes CASSPRLAGEYYEQYF.

V and J are TRBV2 and TRBJ2-7, with TRBD2 as a possible D gene (6 bases). The CDR3 is made up of 13 amino acids. Trimming pared 7 bases from V and 2 bases from J, leaving 12 bases between. Germline V gene lookup returns CDR1 SNHLY and CDR2 FYNNEI. The CDR3 protein is CASNVGGPYEQYF. CDR3 in DNA: TGTGCCAGCAACGTGGGAGGCCCCTACGAGCAGTACTTC. Full variable domain (remainder filled in from reference TRBV2 and TRBJ2-7): EPEVTQTPSHQVTQMGQEVILRCVPISNHLYFYWYRQILGQKVEFLVSFYNNEISEKSEIFDDQFSVERPDGSNFTLKIRSTKLEDSAMYFCASNVGGPYEQYFGPGTRLTVT.

This sequence joins TRBV7-9 and TRBJ1-3; D remains ambiguous. Germline V gene data show CDR1 as SEHNR and CDR2 as FQNEAQ (reference sequence). Trimming shortened V by 1 base and J by 0 bases, and 10 bases separated the two germline ends. The CDR3 is 16 amino acids. The chain's CDR3 is CASSLEAGPSGNTIYF. The CDR3 nucleotides are TGTGCCAGCAGCTTAGAGGCCGGTCCCTCTGGAAACACCATATATTTT.

This clone appeared a few times. The chain combines TRBV6-1 with TRBJ1-2, with TRBD1 matching 7 bases. The V gene end was trimmed by 4 bases and the J gene end by 1 base; junction bases not matched to a gene: 6. The CDR3 length is 15 residues. Germline V gene lookup returns CDR1 MNHNS and CDR2 SASEGT. The CDR3 sequence: CASSGTQGVNYGYTF. Here the CDR3 DNA reads TGTGCCAGCAGTGGAACGCAGGGGGTTAACTATGGCTACACCTTC.

This rearrangement joins TRBV7-9 to TRBJ2-1; weak D call: TRBD1 (6 bases). Trimming took off 1 base at V and 3 bases at J, with 7 bases between the two ends. The CDR3 length is 14 residues. Germline V lookup: CDR1 SEHNR, CDR2 FQNEAQ (reference sequence). CDR3 region: CASSLVGGYNEQFF. In DNA, the CDR3 is TGTGCCAGCAGCTTAGTAGGGGGCTACAATGAGCAGTTCTTC. Based on the CDR3 plus reference TRBV7-9 and TRBJ2-1, the full variable domain is DTGVSQNPRHKITKRGQNVTFRCDPISEHNRLYWYRQTLGQGPEFLTYFQNEAQLEKSRLLSDRFSAERPKGSFSTLEIQRTEQGDSAMYLCASSLVGGYNEQFFGPGTRLTVL.

V usage is TRBV19 and J usage is TRBJ1-5, with D possibly being TRBD1 (6 bases). The CDR3 covers 15 residues. Germline loops: CDR1 LNHDA, CDR2 SQIVND (reference sequence). Trimming took off 3 bases at V and 3 bases at J, with 12 bases between the two ends. CDR3 in DNA: TGTGCCAGTAGTATCTCACAGGGATACAATCAGCCCCAGCATTTT. Translation: CASSISQGYNQPQHF. Full variable domain (remainder filled in from reference TRBV19 and TRBJ1-5): DGGITQSPKYLFRKEGQNVTLSCEQNLNHDAMYWYRQDPGQGLRLIYYSQIVNDFQKGDIAEGYSVSREKKESFPLTVTSAQKNPTAFYLCASSISQGYNQPQHFGDGTRLSIL.

The rearrangement uses TRBV28 and TRBJ2-7; 8 bases map to TRBD1. Germline CDR1 and CDR2: MDHEN and SYDVKM. CDR3 length: 13 residues. Unmatched junction bases numbered 5, after V lost 4 bases and J lost 6 bases. The CDR3 region has the DNA TGTGCCAGCAGTTCGGGACAGGTTGCCGAGCAGTACTTC. It codes for CASSSGQVAEQYF. The full variable domain, its missing parts supplied by reference TRBV28 and TRBJ2-7, is DVKVTQSSRYLVKRTGEKVFLECVQDMDHENMFWYRQDPGLGLRLIYFSYDVKMKEKGDIPEGYSVSREKKERFSLILESASTNQTSMYLCASSSGQVAEQYFGPGTRLTVT.

The gene calls are TRBV19 and TRBJ2-5; D may be TRBD1 (6 bases). Trimming took 5 bases from V and 2 from J, leaving 15 bases between them. This CDR3 comprises 15 residues. Germline V gene data show CDR1 as LNHDA and CDR2 as SQIVND (reference sequence). Here the CDR3 reads CASSRPNGQQETQYF. CDR3 sequence (DNA): TGTGCCAGTAGTCGACCGAACGGACAGCAAGAGACCCAGTACTTC. The full variable domain, completed using reference TRBV19 and TRBJ2-5, is DGGITQSPKYLFRKEGQNVTLSCEQNLNHDAMYWYRQDPGQGLRLIYYSQIVNDFQKGDIAEGYSVSREKKESFPLTVTSAQKNPTAFYLCASSRPNGQQETQYFGPGTRLLVL.